This T cell receptor (beta chain) comes out of a study of T cell responses to AZD1222 COVID-19 vaccine. Study-wide results and caveats: Unmutated variant regions reportedly attract nearly half of all spike-specific TCRs.

V shed 2 bases and J shed 2 bases, with 9 bases lying between them. The germline CDR1 and CDR2 sequences are MNHEY and SVGAGI. CDR3 length: 15 residues. Data came from immunoSEQ multiplex PCR; TCRdb stores just in-frame clones and leaves some out. The sample gives about 150,000 clones, roughly 92% of which show up once; around 1.7% is in the top ten. Remarks on this clone: What it binds is not known.

Sequences were derived from peripheral blood, sampled on day 0 of AZD1222 vaccination. The origin of this receptor is an adult in good health. The chain employs TRBV6-5 and TRBJ2-2, with unresolved D. This chain's CDR3 is CASSYGRTNTGELFF. In DNA, the CDR3 is TGTGCCAGCAGTTACGGCAGAACCAACACCGGGGAGCTGTTTTTT.